This record covers a single T cell receptor (beta chain). The antigen is not known. The sample is drawn from a study of T cell responses to AZD1222 COVID-19 vaccine. General observations from the study: Spike-specific TCR breadth and depth both grew after two AZD1222 doses.

Sequencing used immunoSEQ multiplex PCR; TCRdb keeps in-frame clones, though not all of them. This table holds around 140,000 clones, 90% found once. This sequence was found in an adult in good health. This sample comprised peripheral blood, obtained on day 0 of AZD1222 vaccination.

This chain's CDR3 is CASKRGNSYNSPLHF. Here the CDR3 DNA reads TGTGCCAGTAAGAGGGGTAACTCCTATAATTCACCCCTCCACTTT. V gene TRBV5-8 combines with J gene TRBJ1-6; the D gene is possibly TRBD1 (5 bases). The germline V gene has CDR1 SGHTS and CDR2 YDEGEE. The CDR3 contains 15 residues. Trimming removed 8 bases from V and 0 bases from J, with 12 bases in between.